These 7 T cell receptor beta chains were all obtained from the same sample, sequenced in a study of CD8 T cells in Susac syndrome. When the RNA was reverse transcribed, random hexamers were used with an input of 0.5 to 1 ug. TCRdb recomputed calls from the immunoSEQ multiplex PCR reads with MiXCR, one row per CDR3 protein. The data show around 120,000 distinct CDR3 sequences, roughly 94% seen once. The sample consisted of CD4+ T cells from PBMCs. These receptors all stem from a human donor with multiple sclerosis.

V usage is TRBV29-1 and J usage is TRBJ2-1, with D hard to call. This CDR3 spans 12 amino acids. From germline, CDR1 is SQVTM and CDR2 ANQGSEA. The CDR3 bases are TGCAGGTTTTGCTATGCTCACAATGAGCAGTTCTTC. Translating gives CRFCYAHNEQFF.

The rearrangement links TRBV30 to TRBJ1-6; D is possibly TRBD1 (5 bases). Germline-derived CDR1 and CDR2 are GTSNPN and SVGIG (reference sequence). The V and J ends lost 4 bases and 9 bases respectively, with 13 bases between them. The CDR3 loop spans 13 amino acids. The CDR3 here is CAWTAGGGSPLHF. The DNA of the CDR3 is TGTGCCTGGACCGCTGGGGGGGGTTCACCCCTCCACTTT.

This clonotype was counted between two and nine times. The chain uses TRBV7-6 and TRBJ2-1; possible D gene TRBD1, 5 bases. CDR3 length equals 13 residues. Trimming shortened V by 5 bases and J by 7 bases, and 12 bases separated the two germline ends. Germline-derived CDR1 and CDR2 are SGHVS and FNYEAQ. In DNA, the CDR3 is TGTGCCAGCAGCGGGCAGGGATGGAATGAGCAGTTCTTC. It specifies CASSGQGWNEQFF.

The rearrangement links TRBV6-5 to TRBJ1-1; TRBD1 is a possible D gene (5 bases). This CDR3 is built from 15 residues. The germline gives CDR1 MNHEY, CDR2 SVGAGI. The ends were cut back, 0 bases at V and 5 bases at J, with 13 bases in the middle. CDR3 amino acids: CASSYSVAGRTEAFF. For the CDR3, the DNA is TGTGCCAGCAGTTACTCAGTGGCAGGGAGGACTGAAGCTTTCTTT.

Only one count was recorded for this clonotype. V is TRBV7-6 and J is TRBJ2-7, with 11 bases identical to TRBD2. CDR1 SGHVS and CDR2 FNYEAQ come from the germline V gene. V shed 4 bases and J 0 bases; nucleotides not matched to a gene: 5. The CDR3 spans 16 residues. This chain's CDR3 is CASSSIAGGSSYEQYF. The CDR3 coding sequence is TGTGCCAGCAGCTCAATAGCGGGAGGGAGCTCCTACGAGCAGTACTTC.

The rearrangement uses TRBV10-3 and TRBJ2-3, with 10 bases fitting TRBD2. Germline loops: CDR1 ENHRY, CDR2 SYGVKD. The ends lost 6 bases at V and 2 bases at J; junction bases unmatched: 2. This CDR3 is built from 14 residues. The chain's CDR3 is CAIRGLADTDTQYF. The DNA of the CDR3 is TGTGCCATCAGAGGACTAGCGGACACAGATACGCAGTATTTT.

This chain uses TRBV18 with TRBJ2-7; 9 bases are shared with TRBD1. V was pared by 3 bases and J by 5 bases, with 11 bases of the junction left unmatched. Germline V gene data show CDR1 as KGHSH and CDR2 as LQKENI. The CDR3 spans 16 residues. CDR3 bases: TGTGCCAGCTCACCCAACACCGGGACAGGGTTGAACGAGCAGTACTTC. It translates to CASSPNTGTGLNEQYF.